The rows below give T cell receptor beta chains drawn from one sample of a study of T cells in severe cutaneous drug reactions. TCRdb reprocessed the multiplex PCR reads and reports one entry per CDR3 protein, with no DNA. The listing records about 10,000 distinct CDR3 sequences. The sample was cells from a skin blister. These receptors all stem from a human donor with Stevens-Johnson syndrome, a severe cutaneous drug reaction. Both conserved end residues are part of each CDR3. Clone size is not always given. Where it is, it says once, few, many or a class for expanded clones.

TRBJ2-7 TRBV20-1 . CSARDTGGNTYEQYF
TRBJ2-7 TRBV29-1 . CSVFTGMSSYEQYF
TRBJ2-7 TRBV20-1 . CSARDMLPGGAYEQYF
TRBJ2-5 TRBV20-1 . CSARLQAHHQETQYF
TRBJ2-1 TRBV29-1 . CSVDRGGWNEQFF
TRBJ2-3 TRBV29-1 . CSVAPLAGGADTQYF
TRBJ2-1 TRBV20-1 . CSAISGAAYNEQFF
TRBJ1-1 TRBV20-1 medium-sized CSARPMSGGQHMNTEAFF
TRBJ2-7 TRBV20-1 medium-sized CSPLFLTEQYF
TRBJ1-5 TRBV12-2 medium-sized CASRLASQAVQPQHF
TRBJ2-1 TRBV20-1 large CSARGYNNEQFF
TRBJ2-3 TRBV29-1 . CSVADSTSTDTQYF
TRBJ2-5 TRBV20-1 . CSARDGRHEWTQYF